This T cell receptor beta chain came from a study of T cell responses to AZD1222 COVID-19 vaccine. Data came from immunoSEQ multiplex PCR; TCRdb stores just in-frame clones and leaves some out. The sample yields 130,000 or so clones, over 90% seen once. Study-wide points: Just a handful of AZD1222 recipients tested seropositive at baseline. Two doses of AZD1222 preceded a rise in Spike-specific TCR breadth and depth. Most donors were white British and more were female, and clonal diversity was possibly underestimated.

Germline V gene data show CDR1 as SQVTM and CDR2 as ANQGSEA. The J segment lost 1 base and the V segment lost 4 bases, leaving 6 bases of the junction unmatched. This CDR3 comprises 14 residues. As to this clone: Its cognate antigen is unknown.

This specimen consisted of peripheral blood, obtained on day 0 of MenACWY control vaccination. The V call is TRBV29-1, the J call TRBJ1-1; 7 nucleotides agree with TRBD1. This clonotype was sampled from an adult in good health. The CDR3 region is CSVAGTASNTEAFF. The CDR3 DNA is TGCAGCGTTGCTGGGACAGCGTCGAACACTGAAGCTTTCTTT. Looking up the rest from reference TRBV29-1 and TRBJ1-1 gives the full variable domain: SAVISQKPSRDICQRGTSLTIQCQVDSQVTMMFWYRQQPGQSLTLIATANQGSEATYESGFVIDKFPISRPNLTFSTLTVSNMSPEDSSIYLCSVAGTASNTEAFFGQGTRLTVV.